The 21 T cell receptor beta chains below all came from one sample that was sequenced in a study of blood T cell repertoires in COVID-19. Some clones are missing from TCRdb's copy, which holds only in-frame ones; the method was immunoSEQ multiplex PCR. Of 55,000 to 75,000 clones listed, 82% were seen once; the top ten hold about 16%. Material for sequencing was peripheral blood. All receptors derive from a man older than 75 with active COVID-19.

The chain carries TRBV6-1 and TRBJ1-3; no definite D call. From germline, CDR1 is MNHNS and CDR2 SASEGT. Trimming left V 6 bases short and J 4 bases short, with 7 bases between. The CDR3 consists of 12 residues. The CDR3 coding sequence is TGTGCCAGCAGCCGCGGAGGAAACACCATATATTTT. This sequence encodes CASSRGGNTIYF.

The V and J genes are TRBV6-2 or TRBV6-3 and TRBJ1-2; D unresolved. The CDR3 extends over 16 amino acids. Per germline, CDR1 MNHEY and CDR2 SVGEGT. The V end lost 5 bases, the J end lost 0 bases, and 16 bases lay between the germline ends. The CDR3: CASSGGPGFANYGYTF. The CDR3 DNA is TGTGCCAGCAGTGGAGGACCTGGGTTTGCTAACTATGGCTACACCTTC.

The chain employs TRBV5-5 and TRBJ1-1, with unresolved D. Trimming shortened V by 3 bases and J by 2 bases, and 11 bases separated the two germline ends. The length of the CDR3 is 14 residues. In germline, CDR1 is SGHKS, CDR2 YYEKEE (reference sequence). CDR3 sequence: CASSWRALNTEAFF. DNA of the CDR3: TGTGCCAGCAGCTGGAGGGCTTTAAACACTGAAGCTTTCTTT.

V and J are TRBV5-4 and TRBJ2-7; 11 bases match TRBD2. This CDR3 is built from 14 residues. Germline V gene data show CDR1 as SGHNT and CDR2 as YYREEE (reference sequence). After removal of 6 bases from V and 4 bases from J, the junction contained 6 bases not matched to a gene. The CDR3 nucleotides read TGTGCCAGCAACTTAGCGGGGGGGTCGTACGAGCAGTACTTC. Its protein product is CASNLAGGSYEQYF.

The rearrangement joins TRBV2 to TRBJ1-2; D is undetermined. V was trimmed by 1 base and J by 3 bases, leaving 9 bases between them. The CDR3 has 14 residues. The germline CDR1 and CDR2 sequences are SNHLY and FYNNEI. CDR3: CASSEVAAYYGYTF. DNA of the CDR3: TGTGCCAGCAGTGAAGTCGCGGCCTACTATGGCTACACCTTC.

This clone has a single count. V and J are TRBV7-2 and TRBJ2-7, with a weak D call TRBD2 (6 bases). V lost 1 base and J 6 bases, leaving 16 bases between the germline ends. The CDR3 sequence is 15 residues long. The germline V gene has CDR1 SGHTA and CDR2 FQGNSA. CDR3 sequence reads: CASSLDHVIGSEQYF. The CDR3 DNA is TGTGCCAGCAGCTTAGATCACGTGATCGGGAGCGAGCAGTACTTC.

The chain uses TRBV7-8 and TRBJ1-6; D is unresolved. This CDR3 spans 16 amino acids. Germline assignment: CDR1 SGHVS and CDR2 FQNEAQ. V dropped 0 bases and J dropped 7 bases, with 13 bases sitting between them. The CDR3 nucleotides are TGTGCCAGCAGCTTAGCCTCGAGAGGACTCAATTCACCCCTCCACTTT. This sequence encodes CASSLASRGLNSPLHF.

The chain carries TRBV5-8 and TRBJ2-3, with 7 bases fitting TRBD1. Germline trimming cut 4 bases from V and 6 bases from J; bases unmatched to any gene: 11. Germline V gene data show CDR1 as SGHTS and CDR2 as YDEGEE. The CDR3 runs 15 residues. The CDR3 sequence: CASSRGQVEVDTQYF. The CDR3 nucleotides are TGTGCCAGCAGCCGAGGACAGGTGGAAGTGGATACGCAGTATTTT.

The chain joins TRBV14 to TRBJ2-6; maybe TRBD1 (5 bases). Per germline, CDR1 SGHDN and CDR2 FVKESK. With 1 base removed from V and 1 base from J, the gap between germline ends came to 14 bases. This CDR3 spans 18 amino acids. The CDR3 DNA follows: TGTGCCAGCAGCCAAGTTTCAGGGAAAGGGTCTGGGGCCAACGTCCTGACTTTC. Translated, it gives CASSQVSGKGSGANVLTF.

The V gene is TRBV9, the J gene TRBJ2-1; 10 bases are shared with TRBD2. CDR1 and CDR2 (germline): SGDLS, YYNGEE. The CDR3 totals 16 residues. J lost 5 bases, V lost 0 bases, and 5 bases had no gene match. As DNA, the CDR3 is TGTGCCAGCAGCGTAGTGAGCGGGAGGGTAAACAATGAGCAGTTCTTC. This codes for CASSVVSGRVNNEQFF.

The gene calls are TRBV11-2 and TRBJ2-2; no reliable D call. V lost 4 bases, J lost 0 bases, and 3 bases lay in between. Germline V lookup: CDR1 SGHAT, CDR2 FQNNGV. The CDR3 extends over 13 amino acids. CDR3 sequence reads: CASSSANTGELFF. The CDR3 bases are TGTGCCAGCAGCTCAGCGAACACCGGGGAGCTGTTTTTT.

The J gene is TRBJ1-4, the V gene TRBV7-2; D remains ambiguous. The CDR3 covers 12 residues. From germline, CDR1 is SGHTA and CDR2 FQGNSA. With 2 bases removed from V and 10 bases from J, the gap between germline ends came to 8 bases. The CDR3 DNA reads TGTGCCAGCAGCTTAATGACGGGAAAACTGTTTTTT. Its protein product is CASSLMTGKLFF.

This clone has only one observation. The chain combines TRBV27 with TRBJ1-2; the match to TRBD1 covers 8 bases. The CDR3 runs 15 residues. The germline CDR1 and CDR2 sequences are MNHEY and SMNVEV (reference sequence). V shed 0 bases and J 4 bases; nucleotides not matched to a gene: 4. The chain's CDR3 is CASSLSRTGPYGYTF. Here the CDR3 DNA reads TGTGCCAGCAGTTTATCTCGGACAGGGCCCTATGGCTACACCTTC.

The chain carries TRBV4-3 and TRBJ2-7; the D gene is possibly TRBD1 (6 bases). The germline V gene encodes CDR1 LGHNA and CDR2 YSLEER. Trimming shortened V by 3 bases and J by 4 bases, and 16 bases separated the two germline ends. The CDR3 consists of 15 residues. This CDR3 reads CASSQEPGQQYEQYF. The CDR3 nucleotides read TGCGCCAGCAGCCAGGAACCGGGACAACAGTACGAGCAGTACTTC.

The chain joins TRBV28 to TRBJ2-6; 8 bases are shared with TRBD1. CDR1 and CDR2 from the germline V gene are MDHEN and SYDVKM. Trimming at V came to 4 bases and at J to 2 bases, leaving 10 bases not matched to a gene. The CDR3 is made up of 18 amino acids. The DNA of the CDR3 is TGTGCCAGCAGTTATAGACAGGGGATCGAACCTGGGGCCAACGTCCTGACTTTC. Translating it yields CASSYRQGIEPGANVLTF.

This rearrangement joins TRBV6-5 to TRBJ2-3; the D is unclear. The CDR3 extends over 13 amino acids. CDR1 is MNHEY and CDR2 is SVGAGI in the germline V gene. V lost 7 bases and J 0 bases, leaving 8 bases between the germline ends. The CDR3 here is CASTFSSTDTQYF. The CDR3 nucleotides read TGTGCCAGCACCTTCAGTAGCACAGATACGCAGTATTTT.

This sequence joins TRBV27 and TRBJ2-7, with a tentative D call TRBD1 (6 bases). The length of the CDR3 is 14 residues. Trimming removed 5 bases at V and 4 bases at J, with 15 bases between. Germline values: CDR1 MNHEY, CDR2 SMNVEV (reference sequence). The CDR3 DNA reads TGTGCCAGCAGTCATCACCGGGACACTTACGAGCAGTACTTC. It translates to CASSHHRDTYEQYF.

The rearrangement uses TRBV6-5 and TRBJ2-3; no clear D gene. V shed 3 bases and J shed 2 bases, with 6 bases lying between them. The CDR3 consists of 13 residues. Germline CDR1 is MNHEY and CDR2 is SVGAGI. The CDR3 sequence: CASSYTVTDTQYF. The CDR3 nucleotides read TGTGCCAGCAGTTATACAGTCACAGATACGCAGTATTTT.

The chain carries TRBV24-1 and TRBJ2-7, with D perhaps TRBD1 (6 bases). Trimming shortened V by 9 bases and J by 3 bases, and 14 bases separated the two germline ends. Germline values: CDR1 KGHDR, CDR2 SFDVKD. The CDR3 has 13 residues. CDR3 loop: CATPDRIDYEQYF. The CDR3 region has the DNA TGTGCCACCCCGGACAGAATCGACTACGAGCAGTACTTC.

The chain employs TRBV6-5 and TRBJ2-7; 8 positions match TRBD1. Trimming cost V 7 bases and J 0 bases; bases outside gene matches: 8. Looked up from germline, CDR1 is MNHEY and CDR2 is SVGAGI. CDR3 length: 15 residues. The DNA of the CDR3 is TGTGCCAGCATAAGAAACAGGGGGAGCTCCTACGAGCAGTACTTC. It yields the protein CASIRNRGSSYEQYF.

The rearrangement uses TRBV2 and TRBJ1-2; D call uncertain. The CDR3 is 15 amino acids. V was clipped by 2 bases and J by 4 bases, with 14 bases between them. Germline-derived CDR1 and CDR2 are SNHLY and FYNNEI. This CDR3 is CASSESPGVGYGYTF. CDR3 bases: TGTGCCAGCAGTGAATCGCCCGGGGTCGGCTATGGCTACACCTTC.